This T cell receptor (beta chain) was sequenced during a study of cytomegalovirus exposure and HLA in healthy donors. Sequencing was performed with immunoSEQ multiplex PCR; in TCRdb, only in-frame clones are kept and a portion is missing. The sample lists over 90,000 clones; less than 95% were seen once. This CDR3 has 15 amino acids. Germline CDR1 is SQVTM and CDR2 is ANQGSEA. V shed 4 bases and J shed 1 base, with 17 bases lying between them. This chain uses TRBV29-1 with TRBJ2-7; tentatively, D is TRBD2 (6 bases). The sample comprised PBMCs. This receptor was obtained from a young woman in good health and CMV-seronegative. In DNA form, the CDR3 reads TGCAGCGTTGCCTTTGATACTAGCAAATCCTACGAGCAGTACTTC. Amino acids: CSVAFDTSKSYEQYF.